This TCR beta chain came from a study of regulatory T cells in long-lasting Graves disease. Arm-PCR of CDR3 regions and iRepertoire HTBI primers were used to build TCR beta libraries. TCRdb re-called the multiplex PCR reads through MiXCR, storing one row per CDR3 protein. In the table there are approximately 470,000 distinct CDR3 sequences, under 20% of which are singletons. Ten or more counts support this clonotype. Its antigen is not known. Stated time point: newly diagnosed GD, antithyroid drugs for less than 3 months. Preparation of the TCR library used RNA extracted from PBMCs. Patients came from an endocrinology department in Xi'an, China. Study-wide points: Persistent disease samples used TRBV28, TRBJ1-2 and TRBJ2-5 preferentially.

The CDR3 covers 12 residues. Trimming removed 2 bases from V and 5 bases from J, with 9 bases in between. Per germline, CDR1 GTSNPN and CDR2 SVGIG (reference sequence). These same data were also listed under a study on T cells in Graves' hyperthyroidism and ophthalmopathy.

This chain connects TRBV30 to TRBJ1-1; D gene ambiguous. The material sequenced was peripheral blood mononuclear cells (PBMCs), taken at new diagnosis, from a patient treated with antithyroid drugs. This clonotype originated in a man aged 40-49 years with Graves disease. CDR3 bases: TGTGCCTGGAGTCCCGGTGGTACTGAAGCTTTCTTT. Its translation: CAWSPGGTEAFF.